These 27 T cell receptor beta chains were all obtained from the same sample, sequenced in a study of cytomegalovirus exposure and HLA in healthy donors. Use of 60 Vbeta and 13 Jbeta primers characterized the PCR. TCRdb keeps only in-frame clones here, not all; method: immunoSEQ multiplex PCR. In the table there are 74,000 or so clones, roughly 65% of which are singletons. The sample was PBMCs. These receptor sequences come from a woman in her 30s in good health and CMV-seronegative.

The table lists this clone with a few counts. This chain uses TRBV10-3 with TRBJ1-1; TRBD1 is a possible D gene (6 bases). The CDR3 covers 14 residues. Trimming stripped 3 bases from V and 1 base from J, with 9 bases between. Germline V gives CDR1 ENHRY, CDR2 SYGVKD. CDR3 in DNA: TGTGCCATCAGTGAACAGACAGGGAACACTGAAGCTTTCTTT. This translates into CAISEQTGNTEAFF.

The chain links TRBV6-1 to TRBJ1-5, with D perhaps matching TRBD1 (5 bases). CDR1 and CDR2 from the germline V gene are MNHNS and SASEGT. The length of the CDR3 is 14 residues. V was trimmed by 5 bases and J by 6 bases, leaving 14 bases between them. CDR3 nucleotides: TGTGCCAGCAGTTCGTACATTCAGGGTCAGCCCCAGCATTTT. This translates into CASSSYIQGQPQHF.

The rearrangement links TRBV5-4 to TRBJ2-7, with D possibly TRBD1 on 6 matching bases. Germline V lookup: CDR1 SGHNT, CDR2 YYREEE (reference sequence). V was clipped by 4 bases and J by 3 bases, with 11 bases between them. CDR3 length: 13 residues. CDR3 nucleotide sequence: TGTGCCAGCAGCGCCACAGGGTTCTACGAGCAGTACTTC. Protein product: CASSATGFYEQYF.

This sequence joins TRBV2 and TRBJ1-2, with D possibly being TRBD1 (5 bases). Trimming removed 6 bases at V and 5 bases at J, with 13 bases between. The CDR3 has 13 amino acids. Germline-derived CDR1 and CDR2 are SNHLY and FYNNEI. In DNA form, the CDR3 reads TGTGCCAGCAGCCTCGGGGAGGGGTATGGCTACACCTTC. Residues: CASSLGEGYGYTF.

This clone came up once. The identical CDR3 is also encoded by other nucleotide sequences in the sample. The chain uses TRBV30 and TRBJ1-2; TRBD1 matches 7 bases. CDR1 GTSNPN and CDR2 SVGIG come from the germline V gene (reference sequence). The CDR3 extends over 12 amino acids. V dropped 3 bases and J dropped 3; count of bases not matched to a gene: 1. CDR3 nucleotides: TGTGCCTGGAGCACAGGGGACTATGGCTACACCTTC. Residues: CAWSTGDYGYTF.

CDR3: CASSAWDSISYNSPLHF. The CDR3 DNA sequence: TGTGCCAGCAGTGCCTGGGACTCGATCTCCTATAATTCACCCCTCCACTTT. The rearrangement links TRBV6-1 to TRBJ1-6, with a weak D call TRBD1 (5 bases). The V end lost 4 bases, the J end lost 0 bases, and 13 bases lay between the germline ends. The germline gives CDR1 MNHNS, CDR2 SASEGT. The CDR3 has 17 amino acids.

V is TRBV2 and J is TRBJ1-1; 7 bases agree with TRBD1. This CDR3 is built from 16 residues. Germline V CDR1 and CDR2: SNHLY, FYNNEI. V lost 0 bases to trimming and J lost 4 bases; unmatched junction nucleotides: 8. The CDR3 protein is CASSEARQGWITEAFF. CDR3 in DNA: TGTGCCAGCAGTGAAGCCAGACAGGGATGGATCACTGAAGCTTTCTTT.

This chain joins TRBV21-1 and TRBJ2-5; TRBD1 reflects the table's D call only, with no check against the DNA. TRBV21-1 is classified as a pseudogene. The CDR3 is 15 amino acids. The CDR3 loop is CASSKLRDSQETQYF. CDR3 nucleotide sequence: TGTGCCAGCAGCAAACTCCGGGACAGTCAAGAGACCCAGTACTTC.

CDR3 in DNA: TGTGCCAGCAGGACAGTCGGGGGGGCTTTCTTT. Translated, it gives CASRTVGGAFF. The V gene is TRBV7-6, the J gene TRBJ1-1, with TRBD1 as a possible D gene (5 bases). CDR3 length equals 11 residues. Trimming removed 6 bases from V and 11 bases from J, with 13 bases in between. Germline CDR1 and CDR2: SGHVS and FNYEAQ.

This chain connects TRBV19 to TRBJ1-1, with 7 positions matching TRBD1. The CDR3 extends over 13 amino acids. V shed 6 bases and J 2 bases; nucleotides not matched to a gene: 3. In germline, CDR1 is LNHDA, CDR2 SQIVND (reference sequence). CDR3 sequence reads: CASRDRPNTEAFF. Here the CDR3 DNA reads TGTGCCAGTAGGGACAGGCCTAACACTGAAGCTTTCTTT.

Notes on this clone: The junction and the germline gene differ at one end; a read error may be behind it. The rearrangement uses TRBV7-3 and TRBJ1-2; 8 bases agree with TRBD1. CDR3 length: 15 residues. Germline V CDR1 and CDR2: SGHTA, FQGTGA. Written as DNA, the CDR3 is TGCGCCAGCAGCCCCGGGACAGGAAACGCTTATGGCTACACCTTC. Translated: CASSPGTGNAYGYTF.

The chain has TRBV7-3 and TRBJ2-3; 10 bases match TRBD2. Germline CDR1 reads SGHTA; CDR2 reads FQGTGA. This CDR3 region has 16 residues. The V and J ends lost 4 bases and 4 bases, in that order; junction bases with no gene match: 8. The CDR3 sequence is CASSSAAGGRSDTQYF. CDR3 in DNA: TGTGCCAGCAGCTCCGCAGCGGGGGGGAGGTCAGATACGCAGTATTTT.

In DNA, the CDR3 is TGTGCCAGCAGCGCCTGGGCCGGCTCCTACGAGCAGTACTTC. This encodes CASSAWAGSYEQYF. The V and J genes are TRBV9 and TRBJ2-7; D not resolved. The CDR3 totals 14 residues. Trimming removed 3 bases from V and 0 bases from J, with 10 bases in between. Germline CDR1 is SGDLS and CDR2 is YYNGEE.

This clone was observed a handful of times. The chain is built from TRBV19 and TRBJ2-5; 7 bases agree with TRBD2. Germline values: CDR1 LNHDA, CDR2 SQIVND (reference sequence). CDR3 length: 14 amino acids. Trimming cost V 8 bases and J 5 bases; bases outside gene matches: 11. The CDR3 nucleotides are TGTGCCAGTTGTGCGGGGGAACCAGGGGAGACCCAGTACTTC. Translated, it gives CASCAGEPGETQYF.

The chain is built from TRBV4-2 and TRBJ2-5, with 10 positions matching TRBD1. V shed 5 bases, J shed 4 bases, and the junction held 7 bases outside the gene matches. There are 15 residues in the CDR3. Germline V gene lookup returns CDR1 LGHNA and CDR2 YNFKEQ. DNA of the CDR3: TGTGCCAGCAGCTTGGGACAGGGGCAAGGAGAGACCCAGTACTTC. Its translation: CASSLGQGQGETQYF.

In DNA, the CDR3 is TGTGCCAGCAGTGAAGCGGCAGATACGCAGTATTTT. It encodes CASSEAADTQYF. This chain joins TRBV6-5 and TRBJ2-3; possibly TRBD2 for D (5 bases). CDR3 length equals 12 residues. Germline lookup yields CDR1 MNHEY and CDR2 SVGAGI. V shed 5 bases and J shed 4 bases, with 7 bases lying between them.

This clone has a single count. The rearrangement links TRBV28 to TRBJ1-5, with 7 nucleotides matching TRBD1. J gave up 3 bases and V 5 bases, and 10 bases lay outside the gene matches. Germline V lookup: CDR1 MDHEN, CDR2 SYDVKM. The CDR3 contains 16 residues. The CDR3 reads CASSTPGQTFNQPQHF. The CDR3 region has the DNA TGTGCCAGCAGTACACCGGGACAGACGTTCAATCAGCCCCAGCATTTT.

This clone was counted only a few times. The rearrangement links TRBV5-1 to TRBJ2-1; TRBD1 agrees at 9 bases. The V and J ends lost 4 bases and 6 bases, in that order; junction bases with no gene match: 8. The CDR3 consists of 15 residues. From germline, CDR1 is SGHRS and CDR2 YFSETQ. CDR3 nucleotide sequence: TGCGCCAGCAGCGATACAGGGGGCTTATTCAATGAGCAGTTCTTC. Protein product: CASSDTGGLFNEQFF.

CDR3 nucleotides: TGTGCCAGCAGCCCAACCGGGACTAGCGGGGGGTCATACGAGCAGTACTTC. Translating gives CASSPTGTSGGSYEQYF. This rearrangement joins TRBV4-2 to TRBJ2-7; TRBD2 agrees at 15 bases. Germline V CDR1 and CDR2: LGHNA, YNFKEQ. With 4 bases clipped from V and 4 bases from J, the junction kept 8 bases outside the gene matches. This CDR3 is built from 17 residues.

The chain is built from TRBV6-5 and TRBJ1-3, with a possible D match to TRBD1 (5 bases). The CDR3 has 15 residues. The germline CDR1 and CDR2 sequences are MNHEY and SVGAGI. V was shortened by 6 bases and J by 0 bases, with 12 bases between the two germline ends. CDR3 DNA: TGTGCCAGCAGGCCCCCGACAGACTCTGGAAACACCATATATTTT. Amino acid sequence: CASRPPTDSGNTIYF.

This chain joins TRBV4-2 and TRBJ2-3; 7 bases are a match to TRBD1. Looked up from germline, CDR1 is LGHNA and CDR2 is YNFKEQ. The V gene end was trimmed by 4 bases and the J gene end by 8 bases; junction bases not matched to a gene: 3. This CDR3 has 12 residues. This CDR3 reads CASSLKGATQYF. The CDR3 DNA sequence: TGTGCCAGCAGCCTAAAGGGGGCTACGCAGTATTTT.

In DNA, the CDR3 is TGCGCCAGCAGCTTTTCCGGGACAGCCTATGGCTACACCTTC. Its translation is CASSFSGTAYGYTF. The chain uses TRBV5-1 and TRBJ1-2; 7 bases align to TRBD1. The germline V gene encodes CDR1 SGHRS and CDR2 YFSETQ. The V and J ends lost 2 bases and 4 bases, in that order; junction bases with no gene match: 5. The CDR3 runs to 14 residues.

This clone was counted between two and nine times. V gene TRBV27 combines with J gene TRBJ1-2; 10 bases agree with TRBD1. This CDR3 has 15 residues. Per germline, CDR1 MNHEY and CDR2 SMNVEV (reference sequence). V dropped 2 bases and J dropped 6; count of bases not matched to a gene: 6. CDR3 coding DNA: TGTGCCAGCAGTTTAACGACAGGGGGCGCCCATGGCTACACCTTC. It encodes CASSLTTGGAHGYTF.

This chain uses TRBV11-1 with TRBJ1-6; 8 bases fit TRBD1. Germline CDR1 SGHAT, CDR2 FQDESV (reference sequence). J lost 8 bases, V lost 5 bases, and 5 bases had no gene match. The CDR3 covers 14 residues. The DNA of the CDR3 is TGTGCCAGCAGCACTGGACAGGGTTATTCACCCCTCCACTTT. This codes for CASSTGQGYSPLHF.

J is TRBJ2-4 and V is TRBV7-9, with no clear D. V lost 2 bases and J 8 bases, leaving 10 bases between the germline ends. There are 13 residues in the CDR3. Germline CDR1 is SEHNR and CDR2 is FQNEAQ (reference sequence). The CDR3 DNA sequence: TGTGCCAGCAGCTTATCACTGGCGGACATTCAGTACTTC. It is translated as CASSLSLADIQYF.

The chain employs TRBV4-3 and TRBJ1-2; D not resolved. Germline lookup yields CDR1 LGHNA and CDR2 YSLEER. There are 15 residues in the CDR3. Trimming left V 0 bases short and J 8 bases short, with 16 bases between. CDR3 nucleotide sequence: TGCGCCAGCAGCCAAGACTTGACCGCATTCGGGGGCTACACCTTC. Translation gives CASSQDLTAFGGYTF.

The gene calls are TRBV7-6 and TRBJ1-5; 8 bases are shared with TRBD1. CDR3 size: 15 residues. Trimming at V came to 5 bases and at J to 1 base, leaving 4 bases not matched to a gene. Germline loops: CDR1 SGHVS, CDR2 FNYEAQ. The CDR3 sequence is CASSAGGNSNQPQHF. The CDR3 DNA is TGTGCCAGCAGCGCAGGGGGCAACAGCAATCAGCCCCAGCATTTT. The full variable domain, its missing parts supplied by reference TRBV7-6 and TRBJ1-5, is GAGVSQSPRYKVTKRGQDVALRCDPISGHVSLYWYRQALGQGPEFLTYFNYEAQQDKSGLPNDRFSAERPEGSISTLTIQRTEQRDSAMYRCASSAGGNSNQPQHFGDGTRLSIL.